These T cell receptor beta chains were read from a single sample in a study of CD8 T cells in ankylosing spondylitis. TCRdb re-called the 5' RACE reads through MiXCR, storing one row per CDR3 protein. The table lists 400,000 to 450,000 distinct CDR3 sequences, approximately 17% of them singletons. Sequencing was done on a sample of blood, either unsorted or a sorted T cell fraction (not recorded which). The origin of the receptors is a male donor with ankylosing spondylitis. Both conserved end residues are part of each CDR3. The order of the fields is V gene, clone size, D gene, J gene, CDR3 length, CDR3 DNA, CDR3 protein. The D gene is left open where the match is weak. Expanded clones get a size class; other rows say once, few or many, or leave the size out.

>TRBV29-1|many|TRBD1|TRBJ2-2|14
TGCAGCGCTGGTGGACAGGGAGGAACCGGGGAGCTGTTTTTT
CSAGGQGGTGELFF
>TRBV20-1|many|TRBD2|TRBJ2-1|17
TGCAGTGCTAGAGGAGGGCTAGCGGGGAGATCCTACAATGAGCAGTTCTTC
CSARGGLAGRSYNEQFF
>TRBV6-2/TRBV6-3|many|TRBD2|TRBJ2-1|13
TGTGCCAGCAAGAGGACTAGTACCAATGAGCAGTTCTTC
CASKRTSTNEQFF
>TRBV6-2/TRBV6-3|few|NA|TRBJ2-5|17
TGTGCCAGCAGTTACCAAGGGTTGGTGATTAGCCAGGAGACCCAGTACTTC
CASSYQGLVISQETQYF
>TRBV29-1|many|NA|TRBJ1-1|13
TGCAGCGTTGAGGGCAGGGAAGGCACTGAAGCTTTCTTT
CSVEGREGTEAFF
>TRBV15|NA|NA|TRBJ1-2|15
TGTGCCACCAGCAGAGAAGCAGGAGCTAACTATGGCTACACCTTC
CATSREAGANYGYTF
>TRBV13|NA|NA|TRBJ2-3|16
TGTGCCAGCAGCTTCTTACTCAGAGCTAGCACAGATACGCAGTATTTT
CASSFLLRASTDTQYF
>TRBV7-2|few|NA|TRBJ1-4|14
TGTGCCAGCAGCTTCGGACAGAGGAGTGAAAAACTGTTTTTT
CASSFGQRSEKLFF
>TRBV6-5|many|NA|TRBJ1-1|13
TGTGCCAGCAGTTACAGAGTCAACACTGAAGCTTTCTTT
CASSYRVNTEAFF
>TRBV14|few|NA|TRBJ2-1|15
TGTGCCAGCAGCCAAGATCTCCAAGCCTACAATGAGCAGTTCTTC
CASSQDLQAYNEQFF
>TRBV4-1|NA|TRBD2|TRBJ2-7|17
TGCGCCAGCAGCCAAGGCCCAACGGCGGGAGGGACCTACGAGCAGTACTTC
CASSQGPTAGGTYEQYF
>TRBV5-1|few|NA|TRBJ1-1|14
TGCGCCAGCAGCTCTCAGGGGACAAACACTGAAGCTTTCTTT
CASSSQGTNTEAFF
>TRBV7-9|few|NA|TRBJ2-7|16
TGTGCCAGCAGCTTCGTCGGGCAAGCGGTAACCTACGAGCAGTACTTC
CASSFVGQAVTYEQYF
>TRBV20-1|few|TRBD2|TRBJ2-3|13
TGCAGTGCTAGATCCCAAGCGGGGAATACGCAGTATTTT
CSARSQAGNTQYF
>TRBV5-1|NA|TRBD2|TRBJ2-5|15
TGCGCCAGCAGCTTGGCCGCGGGAGGGGGAGAGACCCAGTACTTC
CASSLAAGGGETQYF
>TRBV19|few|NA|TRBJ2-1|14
TGTGCCAGCAGAGCGACACATGGCACGTTTAAGCAGTTCTTC
CASRATHGTFKQFF
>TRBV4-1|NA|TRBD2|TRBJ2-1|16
TGCGCCAGCAGCCAAGAGGCGGGAGCTGTCTACAATGAGCAGTTCTTC
CASSQEAGAVYNEQFF
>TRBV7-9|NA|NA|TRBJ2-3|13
TGTGCCAGCAGCGAACGGGAGTGGGATACGCAGTATTTT
CASSEREWDTQYF
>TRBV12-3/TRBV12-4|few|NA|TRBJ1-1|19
TGTGCCAGCAGTTCCCTAGGGAGGGGAAAGGGTCAAATGAACACTGAAGCTTTCTTT
CASSSLGRGKGQMNTEAFF
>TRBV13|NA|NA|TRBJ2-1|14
TGTGCCAGCAGCCCCCCCCCTCGAATCAATGAGCAGTTCTTC
CASSPPPRINEQFF
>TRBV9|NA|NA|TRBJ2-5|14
TGTGCCAGCAGCGCTGGGGGGACGTCAGAGACCCAGTACTTC
CASSAGGTSETQYF
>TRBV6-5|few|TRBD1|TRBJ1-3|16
TGTGCCAGCAGATTAAGAGACAGGGACTCTGGAAACACCATATATTTT
CASRLRDRDSGNTIYF
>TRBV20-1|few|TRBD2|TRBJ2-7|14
TGCAGTGCTCGCCGGACTAGCGGGAGCGACGAGCAGTACTTC
CSARRTSGSDEQYF
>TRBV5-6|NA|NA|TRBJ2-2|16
TGTGCCAGCAGCCTCCTGACAGGAACGAACACCGGGGAGCTGTTTTTT
CASSLLTGTNTGELFF
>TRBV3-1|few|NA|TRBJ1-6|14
TGTGCCAGCAGCAACAGACAGGAACATTCACCCCTCCACTTT
CASSNRQEHSPLHF
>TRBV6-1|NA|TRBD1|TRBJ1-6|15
TGTGCCAGCACCAAACAGGGGCGACGTAATTCACCCCTCCACTTT
CASTKQGRRNSPLHF
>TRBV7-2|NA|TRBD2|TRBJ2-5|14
TGTGCCAGCAGCGAGGGAGGGGTCCAAGAGACCCAGTACTTC
CASSEGGVQETQYF
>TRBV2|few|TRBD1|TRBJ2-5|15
TGTGCCAGCAGGGCAACAGGGGGTCGGAGGGAGACCCAGTACTTC
CASRATGGRRETQYF
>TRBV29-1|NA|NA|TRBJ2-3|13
TGCAGCGTTACTGACTATCCCACAGATACGCAGTATTTT
CSVTDYPTDTQYF
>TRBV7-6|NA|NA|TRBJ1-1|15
TGTGCCAGCAGCTCGTTCGGGGGAATGAACACTGAAGCTTTCTTT
CASSSFGGMNTEAFF
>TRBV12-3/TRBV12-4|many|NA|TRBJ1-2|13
TGTGCCAGCAGTGCCGAGGCCTACTATGGCTACACCTTC
CASSAEAYYGYTF
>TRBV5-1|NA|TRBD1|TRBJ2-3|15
TGCGCCAGCAGCTTGGTGGCAGGGGGCGCAGATACGCAGTATTTT
CASSLVAGGADTQYF
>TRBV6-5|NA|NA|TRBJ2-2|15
TGTGCCAGCAGTTACTCCACAGGGAACACCGGGGAGCTGTTTTTT
CASSYSTGNTGELFF
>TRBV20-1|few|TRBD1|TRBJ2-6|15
TGCAGTGCCGTGACAGGGGCTCCTGGGGCCAACGTCCTGACTTTC
CSAVTGAPGANVLTF
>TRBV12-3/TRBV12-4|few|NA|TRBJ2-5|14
TGTGCCAGCAGTCCCTGGCGTACCCAAGAGACCCAGTACTTC
CASSPWRTQETQYF
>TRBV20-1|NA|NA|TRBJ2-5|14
TGCAGTGCTCCGGGACGGGGAACAGGGGAGACCCAGTACTTC
CSAPGRGTGETQYF
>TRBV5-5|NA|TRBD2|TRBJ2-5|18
TGTGCCAGCAGCTCAGGACTAGCGGGGGGCCCCGGGCAAGAGACCCAGTACTTC
CASSSGLAGGPGQETQYF
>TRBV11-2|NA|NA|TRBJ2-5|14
TGTGCCAGCAGCTTTGGCAGAAGACAAGAGACCCAGTACTTC
CASSFGRRQETQYF